Below, 13 T cell receptor beta chains from the same sample are listed, as sequenced in a study of OX40 agonist ivuxolimab in advanced cancers. Libraries were prepared through the immunoSEQ multiplex PCR assay. TCRdb's version of the immuneACCESS table is confined to in-frame rearrangements and falls short of the full clone set. An unresolved V gene accounts for under half of the shortfall where checked; the remainder is of unknown origin. This sample gives roughly 73,000 clones in total; about 86% of them show up just once. Of the sample, about 2.1% is held by the ten largest clones. This sample comprised CD4+ or CD8+ T cells sorted from blood, obtained in a trial of the OX40 agonist ivuxolimab. These receptors were collected from an adult with an advanced solid tumor such as melanoma, head and neck, liver or kidney cancer.

This chain joins TRBV6-1 and TRBJ2-2, with D maybe TRBD2 (6 bases). The CDR3 totals 15 residues. Germline CDR1 reads MNHNS; CDR2 reads SASEGT. Trimming cost V 6 bases and J 3 bases, with 14 bases left between them. The CDR3, as DNA: TGTGCCAGCAGAGGTATGGGGGGATACACCGGGGAGCTGTTTTTT. This translates into CASRGMGGYTGELFF.

The rearrangement uses TRBV9 and TRBJ2-1; D not certain. CDR1 and CDR2 from the germline V gene are SGDLS and YYNGEE. V lost 0 bases and J lost 2, with 12 bases in between. This CDR3 has 16 amino acids. CDR3 protein: CASSVDQYGAYNEQFF. As DNA, the CDR3 is TGTGCCAGCAGCGTAGATCAGTATGGGGCCTACAATGAGCAGTTCTTC.

The chain is built from TRBV5-1 and TRBJ1-4; TRBD1 is a possible D gene (5 bases). CDR1 is SGHRS, CDR2 YFSETQ, per germline. The CDR3 sequence is 16 residues long. V gave up 4 bases and J gave up 5 bases, with 18 bases separating them. The CDR3 coding sequence is TGCGCCAGCAGCCCGGTTAACGGGACCGTAAATGAAAAACTGTTTTTT. Translation gives CASSPVNGTVNEKLFF.

The rearrangement links TRBV7-8 to TRBJ2-1; 14 bases map to TRBD2. The J segment lost 7 bases and the V segment lost 5 bases, leaving 4 bases of the junction unmatched. The CDR3 sequence is 15 residues long. Germline CDR1 reads SGHVS; CDR2 reads FQNEAQ. The CDR3 DNA reads as TGTGCCAGCAGCACGGGACTAGCGGGAGTTAATGAGCAGTTCTTC. It codes for CASSTGLAGVNEQFF. Variable domain in full (rest from reference TRBV7-8 and TRBJ2-1): GAGVSQSPRYKVAKRGQDVALRCDPISGHVSLFWYQQALGQGPEFLTYFQNEAQLDKSGLPSDRFFAERPEGSVSTLKIQRTQQEDSAVYLCASSTGLAGVNEQFFGPGTRLTVL.

This chain connects TRBV28 to TRBJ2-7; D unresolved. V lost 6 bases and J 6 bases, leaving 18 bases between the germline ends. Germline V CDR1 and CDR2: MDHEN, SYDVKM. This CDR3 region has 14 residues. The CDR3 region is CASSQTGGRREQYF. The CDR3 region has the DNA TGTGCCAGCAGCCAAACTGGCGGACGTCGCGAGCAGTACTTC.

The gene calls are TRBV30 and TRBJ2-1; 8 bases are a match to TRBD2. The CDR3 spans 17 residues. The germline V gene has CDR1 GTSNPN and CDR2 SVGIG (reference sequence). The J segment lost 0 bases and the V segment lost 2 bases, leaving 9 bases of the junction unmatched. CDR3 residues: CAWSQGSGGSSYNEQFF. The CDR3 nucleotides are TGTGCCTGGAGTCAGGGGAGCGGGGGTAGCTCCTACAATGAGCAGTTCTTC. The variable domain in full, completed from reference TRBV30 and TRBJ2-1, reads SQTIHQWPATLVQPVGSPLSLECTVEGTSNPNLYWYRQAAGRGLQLLFYSVGIGQISSEVPQNLSASRPQDRQFILSSKKLLLSDSGFYLCAWSQGSGGSSYNEQFFGPGTRLTVL.

The rearrangement joins TRBV29-1 to TRBJ1-2; D is possibly TRBD1 (5 bases). The germline V gene encodes CDR1 SQVTM and CDR2 ANQGSEA. The CDR3 is made up of 14 amino acids. With 8 bases removed from V and 3 bases from J, the gap between germline ends came to 19 bases. In DNA form, the CDR3 reads TGCAGCTCCTTTAGAGTACAGGCGGACTATGGCTACACCTTC. Encoded protein: CSSFRVQADYGYTF.

This chain links TRBV4-1 with TRBJ2-1, with a tentative D call TRBD2 (7 bases). In germline, CDR1 is MGHRA, CDR2 YSYEKL. Trimming removed 4 bases at V and 9 bases at J, with 25 bases between. This CDR3 is 17 amino acids long. The CDR3 loop is CASSRGGLAAPRSEQFF. In DNA, the CDR3 is TGCGCCAGCAGCCGAGGGGGGCTAGCGGCCCCCCGGAGTGAGCAGTTCTTC.

The V call is TRBV6-4, the J call TRBJ1-5; no clear D gene. Trimming took off 2 bases at V and 5 bases at J, with 19 bases between the two ends. The CDR3 sequence is 17 residues long. The germline CDR1 and CDR2 sequences are MRHNA and SNTAGT. CDR3 amino acids: CASSDLHGRRFYQPQHF. The CDR3, as DNA: TGTGCCAGCAGTGACCTCCACGGCCGACGATTTTATCAGCCCCAGCATTTT.

There are a few counts of this clone. The chain has TRBV11-2 and TRBJ2-7; D is unresolved. Trimming took off 6 bases at V and 5 bases at J, with 8 bases between the two ends. This CDR3 contains 11 residues. In germline, CDR1 is SGHAT, CDR2 FQNNGV. CDR3 nucleotides: TGTGCCAGCAGATTATTTGACGAGCAGTACTTC. This codes for CASRLFDEQYF. The complete variable domain, with remaining parts taken from reference TRBV11-2 and TRBJ2-7, reads EAGVAQSPRYKIIEKRQSVAFWCNPISGHATLYWYQQILGQGPKLLIQFQNNGVVDDSQLPKDRFSAERLKGVDSTLKIQPAKLEDSAVYLCASRLFDEQYFGPGTRLTVT.

This clone was counted once. The chain is built from TRBV30 and TRBJ2-3; 11 nucleotides match TRBD2. The CDR3 length is 18 residues. From germline, CDR1 is GTSNPN and CDR2 SVGIG (reference sequence). Losses at the gene ends were 3 bases for V and 6 bases for J; bases not matched to a gene: 17. CDR3 in amino acids: CAWSNKGGTSGVWDTQYF. CDR3 coding DNA: TGTGCCTGGAGCAACAAGGGGGGGACTAGCGGTGTGTGGGATACGCAGTATTTT.

The chain employs TRBV7-2 and TRBJ1-3, with a tentative D call TRBD1 (6 bases). The V gene lost 3 bases and the J gene lost 4 bases, with 13 bases spanning the gap. This CDR3 is built from 15 residues. Germline V gene lookup returns CDR1 SGHTA and CDR2 FQGNSA. CDR3 coding DNA: TGTGCCAGCAGCTTGGGACAAGGGAAGGGAAACACCATATATTTT. It encodes CASSLGQGKGNTIYF.

The V gene is TRBV30, the J gene TRBJ1-2; 8 bases agree with TRBD1. Germline lookup yields CDR1 GTSNPN and CDR2 SVGIG (reference sequence). The CDR3 has 13 amino acids. Unmatched junction bases numbered 9, after V lost 3 bases and J lost 9 bases. The CDR3 sequence: CAWRLRAGGSYTF. The DNA for the CDR3 is TGTGCCTGGAGATTAAGGGCAGGGGGCAGCTACACCTTC.